The 7 T cell receptor beta chains listed next were all sequenced from one sample in a study of shared clonotypes between healthy human individuals. Repertoires were generated with immunoSEQ multiplex PCR, while TCRdb's copy carries only in-frame clones and drops some. The sample carries about 2.4 million clones, roughly 93% recorded once. Sequencing input: naive CD4+ T cells from PBMCs. As for subset: CD45RA+ positively selected. The receptors derive from a man aged 18 to 29 in good health. Some clones in this sample may be carry-over from other donors' samples.

On this clone itself: Sequence at one end of the junction differs from germline and may be a read error. V and J are TRBV7-6 and TRBJ2-2; D may be TRBD2 (5 bases). The length of the CDR3 is 15 residues. Germline V gene sequence: CDR1 SGHVS, CDR2 FNYEAQ. CDR3 DNA: TGTGCCAGCAGCTTAGTGGGCCCCCAGACCGGGGAGCTGCTTTTT. As protein: CASSLVGPQTGELLF.

This sequence joins TRBV10-3 and TRBJ1-1, with 9 bases matching TRBD1. This CDR3 has 16 residues. After removal of 7 bases from V and 2 bases from J, the junction contained 11 bases not matched to a gene. CDR1 and CDR2 from the germline V gene are ENHRY and SYGVKD. As DNA, the CDR3 is TGTGCCATCACGGCGGACAGGGGCCGAGGAAACACTGAAGCTTTCTTT. Protein sequence: CAITADRGRGNTEAFF.

The rearrangement links TRBV7-2 to TRBJ1-4; unclear D gene. Germline assignment: CDR1 SGHTA and CDR2 FQGNSA. The V and J ends lost 5 bases and 8 bases respectively, with 15 bases between them. The CDR3 loop spans 14 amino acids. CDR3 residues: CASSPTDSGEKLFF. The CDR3 DNA reads as TGTGCCAGCAGCCCAACCGATTCTGGCGAAAAACTGTTTTTT.

V gene TRBV2 combines with J gene TRBJ2-3; 10 bases agree with TRBD2. The CDR3 length is 15 residues. Germline assignment: CDR1 SNHLY and CDR2 FYNNEI. The V and J ends lost 6 bases and 1 base, in that order; junction bases with no gene match: 4. The DNA for the CDR3 is TGTGCCAGCAGGGCCGGGACTAGCGGCACAGATACGCAGTATTTT. It is translated as CASRAGTSGTDTQYF. The complete variable domain, with remaining parts taken from reference TRBV2 and TRBJ2-3, reads EPEVTQTPSHQVTQMGQEVILRCVPISNHLYFYWYRQILGQKVEFLVSFYNNEISEKSEIFDDQFSVERPDGSNFTLKIRSTKLEDSAMYFCASRAGTSGTDTQYFGPGTRLTVL.

On this clone itself: Other DNA sequences in the sample encode the same CDR3. The CDR3 here is CASSFRGGPYEQYF. The CDR3 DNA follows: TGTGCCAGCAGTTTCAGGGGGGGCCCCTACGAGCAGTACTTC. The chain recombines TRBV27 with TRBJ2-7; D possibly matches TRBD1 or TRBD2 (7 bases each). The CDR3 runs to 14 residues. Germline assignment: CDR1 MNHEY and CDR2 SMNVEV (reference sequence). Trimming took off 3 bases at V and 2 bases at J, with 11 bases between the two ends.

This rearrangement joins TRBV30 to TRBJ1-5, with TRBD1 matching over 8 bases. Germline-derived CDR1 and CDR2 are GTSNPN and SVGIG (reference sequence). The CDR3 covers 15 residues. J lost 2 bases, V lost 5 bases, and 8 bases had no gene match. CDR3 residues: CAWGLTGGGNQPQHF. The CDR3 DNA follows: TGTGCCTGGGGGTTAACAGGGGGAGGCAATCAGCCCCAGCATTTT.

The chain has TRBV6-5 and TRBJ1-4; D uncertain. This CDR3 is built from 14 residues. V lost 3 bases and J lost 6, with 11 bases in between. The germline gives CDR1 MNHEY, CDR2 SVGAGI. The CDR3 is CASSYRAADEKLFF. The CDR3 DNA reads TGTGCCAGCAGTTATAGGGCGGCCGATGAAAAACTGTTTTTT.